This entry lists 9 T cell receptor beta chains sequenced from one sample in a study of beta chain features in type 1 diabetes. Overall study findings and caveats: Among patients with Type 1 diabetes, TCRB CDR3s were moderately but significantly shorter in every one of the four CD4+ subsets.

The whole isolated RNA underwent reverse transcription, so sequencing captured expressed TCRB transcripts. The data were produced by immunoSEQ multiplex PCR, yet TCRdb's version contains in-frame clones alone and is incomplete. In the table there are 500,000 to 800,000 clones, roughly 12% of which are singletons. Antigens of these TCRs are unknown. Sequenced input: naive CD4+ T cells from blood. These receptors were collected from a man aged 30-40 years with type 1 diabetes.

This chain connects TRBV5-4 to TRBJ1-2, with 9 bases aligning to TRBD1. V shed 3 bases, J shed 6 bases, and the junction held 9 bases outside the gene matches. CDR3 length equals 15 residues. Looked up from germline, CDR1 is SGHNT and CDR2 is YYREEE (reference sequence). CDR3 amino acids: CASSSPQGAGDGYTF. The CDR3 coding sequence is TGTGCCAGCAGCTCTCCACAGGGGGCTGGGGATGGCTACACCTTC.

This chain joins TRBV29-1 and TRBJ2-2; D unresolved. V was cut by 5 bases and J by 7 bases, with 14 bases left in between. Germline-derived CDR1 and CDR2 are SQVTM and ANQGSEA. This CDR3 is built from 13 residues. CDR3 region: CSVLLVWGGELFF. CDR3 DNA: TGCAGCGTTCTGTTAGTATGGGGCGGGGAGCTGTTTTTT.

The chain combines TRBV5-4 with TRBJ1-2; D remains ambiguous. CDR3 length: 12 amino acids. Germline assignment: CDR1 SGHNT and CDR2 YYREEE (reference sequence). V lost 1 base and J lost 7, with 8 bases in between. CDR3 DNA sequence: TGTGCCAGCAGCTTGAGGAGAGGTGGCTACACCTTC. It specifies CASSLRRGGYTF.

The table lists this clone with a few counts. The CDR3: CASSSRRSNTGELFF. CDR3 bases: TGTGCCAGCAGCTCGAGACGGTCGAACACCGGGGAGCTGTTTTTT. The chain is built from TRBV7-2 and TRBJ2-2; D remains ambiguous. In germline, CDR1 is SGHTA, CDR2 FQGNSA. The CDR3 covers 15 residues. The germline V and J ends were trimmed by 4 bases and 0 bases, with 9 bases remaining between them. The whole variable domain, remainder taken from reference TRBV7-2 and TRBJ2-2, is GAGVSQSPSNKVTEKGKDVELRCDPISGHTALYWYRQSLGQGLEFLIYFQGNSAPDKSGLPSDRFSAERTGGSVSTLTIQRTQQEDSAVYLCASSSRRSNTGELFFGEGSRLTVL.

This clone was seen a handful of times. The chain couples TRBV6-5 to TRBJ1-1; tentative D call: TRBD1 (6 bases). Germline-derived CDR1 and CDR2 are MNHEY and SVGAGI. V was cut by 10 bases and J by 4 bases, with 16 bases left in between. The CDR3 is made up of 13 amino acids. CDR3 sequence reads: CATQRGWSTEAFF. For the CDR3, the DNA is TGTGCCACCCAGAGGGGGTGGAGCACTGAAGCTTTCTTT.

This clone was seen more than once but under ten times. The V and J genes are TRBV18 and TRBJ1-5, with D maybe TRBD1 (5 bases). Germline CDR1 and CDR2: KGHSH and LQKENI. V lost 2 bases and J 5 bases, leaving 13 bases between the germline ends. The CDR3 length is 15 residues. This CDR3 reads CASSPAAGRDQPQHF. The CDR3, as DNA: TGTGCCAGCTCACCAGCGGCAGGGAGGGATCAGCCCCAGCATTTT.

The V and J genes are TRBV19 and TRBJ1-1; no clear D gene. V gave up 4 bases and J gave up 1 base, with 7 bases separating them. There are 13 residues in the CDR3. CDR1 and CDR2 (germline): LNHDA, SQIVND (reference sequence). CDR3 nucleotides: TGTGCCAGTAGTAGTCAGACGAACACTGAAGCTTTCTTT. This encodes CASSSQTNTEAFF. The entire variable domain, with the rest obtained from reference TRBV19 and TRBJ1-1, is as follows: DGGITQSPKYLFRKEGQNVTLSCEQNLNHDAMYWYRQDPGQGLRLIYYSQIVNDFQKGDIAEGYSVSREKKESFPLTVTSAQKNPTAFYLCASSSQTNTEAFFGQGTRLTVV.

This chain links TRBV19 with TRBJ2-1; weak D call: TRBD1 (6 bases). The V gene lost 4 bases and the J gene lost 4 bases, with 11 bases spanning the gap. This CDR3 spans 14 amino acids. Germline V gene data show CDR1 as LNHDA and CDR2 as SQIVND (reference sequence). CDR3 bases: TGTGCCAGTAGTACAGGGACAATTTACAATGAGCAGTTCTTC. It is translated as CASSTGTIYNEQFF.

This clone appeared a few times. The CDR3 nucleotides are TGTGCCAGCAGTATACAGGGGAACCAAGAGACCCAGTACTTC. The encoded protein is CASSIQGNQETQYF. The chain employs TRBV2 and TRBJ2-5; 7 bases map to TRBD1. Germline trimming cut 5 bases from V and 0 bases from J; bases unmatched to any gene: 3. The CDR3 covers 14 residues. In germline, CDR1 is SNHLY, CDR2 FYNNEI.